The clone carrying this T cell receptor (beta chain) turned up a few times. The data derive from a study of blood T cell repertoires in COVID-19. In the study overall: Sites in the United States, Italy and Spain provided acute and convalescent COVID-19 samples. The analysed material was cDNA or gDNA that came from T cells, B-cell-depleted T cells, or PBMCs.

Original methodology: Scientists estimated how many nucleated cells there were by amplifying reference gene primers. Assay: immunoSEQ multiplex PCR; the TCRdb copy retains only in-frame clones and omits some. The D gene and trimming were derived from the DNA, and the V and J assignments and clone size from that table. The sample shows over 100,000 clones, 86% of them seen only once. Germline loops: CDR1 LNHDA, CDR2 SQIVND (reference sequence). V was shortened by 4 bases and J by 1 base, with 7 bases between the two germline ends. This CDR3 has 13 residues. This chain uses TRBV19 with TRBJ1-1; the D gene is possibly TRBD1 (5 bases). Sequenced input: peripheral blood. The sequence was collected from a man in his forties with acute or convalescent COVID-19. The CDR3 reads CASSTDRNTEAFF. The CDR3 DNA is TGTGCCAGTAGTACTGACAGGAACACTGAAGCTTTCTTT.